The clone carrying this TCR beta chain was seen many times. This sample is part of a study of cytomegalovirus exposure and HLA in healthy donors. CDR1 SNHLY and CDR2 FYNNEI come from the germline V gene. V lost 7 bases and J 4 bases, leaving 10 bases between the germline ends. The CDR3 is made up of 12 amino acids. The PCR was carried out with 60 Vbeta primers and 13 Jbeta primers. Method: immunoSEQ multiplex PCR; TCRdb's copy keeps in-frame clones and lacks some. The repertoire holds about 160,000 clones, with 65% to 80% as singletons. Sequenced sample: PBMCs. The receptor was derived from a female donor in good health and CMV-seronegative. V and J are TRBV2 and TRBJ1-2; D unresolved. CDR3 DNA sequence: TGTGCCAGCATCGGTGATCTCTATGGCTACACCTTC. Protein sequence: CASIGDLYGYTF. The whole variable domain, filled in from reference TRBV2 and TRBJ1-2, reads EPEVTQTPSHQVTQMGQEVILRCVPISNHLYFYWYRQILGQKVEFLVSFYNNEISEKSEIFDDQFSVERPDGSNFTLKIRSTKLEDSAMYFCASIGDLYGYTFGSGTRLTVV.